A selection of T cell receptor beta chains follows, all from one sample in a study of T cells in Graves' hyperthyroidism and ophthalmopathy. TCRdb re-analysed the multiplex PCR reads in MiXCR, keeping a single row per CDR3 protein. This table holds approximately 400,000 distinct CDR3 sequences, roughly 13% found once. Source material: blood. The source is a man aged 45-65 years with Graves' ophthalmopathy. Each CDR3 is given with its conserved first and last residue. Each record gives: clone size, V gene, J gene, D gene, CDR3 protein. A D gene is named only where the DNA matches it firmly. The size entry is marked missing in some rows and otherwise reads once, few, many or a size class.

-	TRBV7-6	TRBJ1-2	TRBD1	CASSLRGQGANYGYTF
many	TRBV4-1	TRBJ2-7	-	CASSQDLGDWLYEQYF
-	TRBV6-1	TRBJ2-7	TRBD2	CAGRQAGLVAQYF
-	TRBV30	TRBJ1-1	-	CAWRQTLDTEAFF
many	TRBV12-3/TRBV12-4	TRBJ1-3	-	CASSSDSLSGNTIYF
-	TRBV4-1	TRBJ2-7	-	CASSQDAGRGWYEQYF
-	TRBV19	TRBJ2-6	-	CASSIGGTGANVLTF
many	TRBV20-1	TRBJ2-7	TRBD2	CSAGDPLRRAGEHEQYF
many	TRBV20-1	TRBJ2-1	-	CSASVADSYNEQFF
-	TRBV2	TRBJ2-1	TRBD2	CASAFAGGNNEQFF
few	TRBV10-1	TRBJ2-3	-	CASSDKTITDTQYF
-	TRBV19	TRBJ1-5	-	CASSWTYPDNQPQHF